These 8 T cell receptor beta chains were sequenced from one sample in a study of regulatory T cells in long-lasting Graves disease (dated by TCRdb to about 2021). The sample's time point, from its label and the paper: newly diagnosed GD, antithyroid drugs for less than 3 months. For both TCR sequencing and RNA sequencing, RNA was extracted from PBMCs in TRIzol. Library preparation was by multiplex PCR. The reads were generated on an Illumina HiSeq 4000. To build TCR beta libraries, CDR3 regions were amplified by Arm-PCR using iRepertoire HTBI primers. TCRdb passed the public sequencing reads through fastp at Q25 and MiXCR, retaining productive beta sequences. All rows with the same CDR3 protein become a single entry with the most common DNA and genes. The sample records 400,000 to 500,000 distinct CDR3 sequences, roughly 15% of which are singletons. 23% of the sample is taken by the ten largest. The same data also went into a second study, on T cells in Graves' hyperthyroidism and ophthalmopathy.

The specimen was peripheral blood mononuclear cells (PBMCs), collected at new diagnosis, from a patient treated with antithyroid drugs. The receptors come from a woman aged 18-29 years with Graves disease. Donor details come from another sample of the same person, matched by shared clones.

This clonotype appeared a few times. The chain uses TRBV28 and TRBJ2-2; tentatively, D is TRBD2 (7 bases). The V end lost 8 bases, the J end lost 0 bases, and 10 bases lay between the germline ends. The germline gives CDR1 MDHEN, CDR2 SYDVKM. The CDR3 loop spans 14 amino acids. The CDR3 loop reads CASVGGANTGELFF. The CDR3 DNA sequence: TGTGCCAGCGTAGGGGGGGCGAACACCGGGGAGCTGTTTTTT.

The V gene is TRBV6-2 or TRBV6-3, the J gene TRBJ2-1; the match to TRBD2 covers 9 bases. CDR1 is MNHEY, CDR2 SVGEGT, per germline. CDR3 size: 19 residues. V was pared by 4 bases and J by 7 bases, with 20 bases of the junction left unmatched. The chain's CDR3 is CASSSRQGLAGWGLNEQFF. DNA for the CDR3: TGTGCCAGCAGTTCCAGACAGGGTCTAGCGGGATGGGGTCTGAATGAGCAGTTCTTC.

As to this clonotype: With a much larger clone just one base away, this may be a read error. V and J are TRBV6-1 and TRBJ2-1; no reliable D call. The CDR3 totals 14 residues. Trimming took off 0 bases at V and 10 bases at J, with 13 bases between the two ends. Looked up from germline, CDR1 is MNHNS and CDR2 is SASEGT. The CDR3 coding sequence is TGTGCCAGCAGTGAAGCCTATACAACTTACGAGCAGTTCTTC. Translation: CASSEAYTTYEQFF.

In its sample, this clonotype was seen many times. The rearrangement uses TRBV2 and TRBJ1-2; TRBD1 matches 7 bases. Germline CDR1 is SNHLY and CDR2 is FYNNEI. The V and J ends lost 0 bases and 8 bases, in that order; junction bases with no gene match: 6. The length of the CDR3 is 14 residues. This chain's CDR3 is CASSEAVQGGGYTF. CDR3 nucleotides: TGTGCCAGCAGTGAAGCGGTCCAGGGGGGCGGCTACACCTTC.

This clonotype was found many times. The chain couples TRBV19 to TRBJ1-1, with no clear D. Deletions cut 3 bases from V and 3 bases from J, with 11 bases between. In germline, CDR1 is LNHDA, CDR2 SQIVND (reference sequence). The CDR3 runs 14 residues. CDR3: CASSIPLGDTEAFF. Here the CDR3 DNA reads TGTGCCAGTAGTATTCCCCTAGGCGACACTGAAGCTTTCTTT.

The CDR3 DNA follows: TGCGCCAGCAGGCCATATAACATGCTGAACACTGAAGCTTTCTTT. Protein sequence: CASRPYNMLNTEAFF. The V call is TRBV4-3, the J call TRBJ1-1; D gene unclear. V lost 6 bases to trimming and J lost 0 bases, with 14 bases between them. Per the germline V gene, CDR1 is LGHNA and CDR2 is YSLEER. This CDR3 has 15 residues.

The chain employs TRBV5-1 and TRBJ2-5, with D hard to call. V shed 1 base and J shed 5 bases, with 9 bases lying between them. The CDR3 is made up of 13 amino acids. Germline values: CDR1 SGHRS, CDR2 YFSETQ. The CDR3 DNA follows: TGCGCCAGCAGCTTGAAGTTCGGGGAGACCCAGTACTTC. Translated, it gives CASSLKFGETQYF.

This clonotype has a count of ten or more. The chain carries TRBV30 and TRBJ1-1; unclear D gene. The CDR3 runs to 12 residues. Germline-derived CDR1 and CDR2 are GTSNPN and SVGIG (reference sequence). The V end lost 2 bases, the J end lost 8 bases, and 12 bases lay between the germline ends. CDR3 residues: CAWSPQPHEAFF. CDR3 nucleotides: TGTGCCTGGAGTCCACAGCCTCACGAAGCTTTCTTT.